This paragraph covers one T cell receptor delta chain sequence. TCRdb shows a much larger clone's protein in place of this DNA's translation, and the two differ at residue 4, likely through a read error; the protein shown is translated from the DNA. The data are from a study of gamma-delta T cells after stem cell transplantation. TCRdb redid clone calling on the RT-PCR reads using CATT. The sample lists about 1,100 delta-chain clones, around 12% seen once, with about 29% in the top ten. The germline CDR1 and CDR2 sequences are GEAIGNYY and EKD. The V end was cut by 5 bases, the J end by 0 bases, with 27 bases between. The CDR3 runs to 19 residues.

This clonotype was sampled from a human donor. It is not recorded whose cells these are; they may come from a transplant donor. Specimen: gamma-delta T cells. The chain couples TRDV2 to TRDJ1, with D possibly being TRDD3 (5 bases). This CDR3 is CACGNLIGPGGEDTDKLIF. Written as DNA, the CDR3 is TGTGCCTGTGGCAATCTAATTGGCCCGGGTGGGGAGGACACCGATAAACTCATCTTT.